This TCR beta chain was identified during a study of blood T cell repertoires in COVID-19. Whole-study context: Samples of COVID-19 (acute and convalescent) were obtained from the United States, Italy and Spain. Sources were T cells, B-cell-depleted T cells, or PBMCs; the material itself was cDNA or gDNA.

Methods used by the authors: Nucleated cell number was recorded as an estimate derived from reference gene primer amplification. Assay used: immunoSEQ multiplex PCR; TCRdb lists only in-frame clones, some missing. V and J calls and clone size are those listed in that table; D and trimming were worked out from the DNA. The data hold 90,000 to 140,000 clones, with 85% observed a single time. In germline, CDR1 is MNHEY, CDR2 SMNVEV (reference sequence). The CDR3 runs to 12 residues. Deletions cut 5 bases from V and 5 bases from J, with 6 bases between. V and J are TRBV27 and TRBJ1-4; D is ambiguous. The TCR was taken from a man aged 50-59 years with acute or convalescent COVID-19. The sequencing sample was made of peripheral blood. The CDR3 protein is CASSPGNEKLFF. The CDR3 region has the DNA TGTGCCAGCAGTCCGGGGAATGAAAAACTGTTTTTT. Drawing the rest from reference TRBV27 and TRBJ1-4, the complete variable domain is EAQVTQNPRYLITVTGKKLTVTCSQNMNHEYMSWYRQDPGLGLRQIYYSMNVEVTDKGDVPEGYKVSRKEKRNFPLILESPSPNQTSLYFCASSPGNEKLFFGSGTQLSVL.